This is a list of T cell receptor beta chains from one sample in a study of blood T cell repertoires in COVID-19. Sequencing was performed with immunoSEQ multiplex PCR; in TCRdb, only in-frame clones are kept and a portion is missing. The sample contains a few hundred thousand clones, about 88% of which appear only once. Material for sequencing was PBMCs or T cells enriched from blood (not recorded which). These receptors all come from a woman aged 50 to 60 who had recovered from COVID-19. Both conserved end residues are part of each CDR3. A D gene is named only where the DNA matches it firmly. Size is omitted from some rows. Given values are once, few, many or a class for expanded clones.

V,J,D,size,DNA,CDR3
TRBV30,TRBJ2-7,-,-,TGTGCCTGGAGTGTAGCTCTTTCTGAGCAGTACTTC,CAWSVALSEQYF
TRBV10-3,TRBJ2-7,-,-,TGTGCCAGAGGAACAGGGAACGAACCCTACGAGCAGTACTTC,CARGTGNEPYEQYF
TRBV5-6,TRBJ1-5,-,-,TGTGCCAGCAGCTTAAGGAGACAGCGATATAGCAATCAGCCCCAGCATTTT,CASSLRRQRYSNQPQHF
TRBV6-5,TRBJ1-5,-,once,TGTGCCAGCAGTATCGGGGGAGATCAGCCCCAGCATTTT,CASSIGGDQPQHF
TRBV28,TRBJ1-5,TRBD1,-,TGTGCCAGCAGTTTAGACAGGGACAGGGGGCTGAATCAGCCCCAGCATTTT,CASSLDRDRGLNQPQHF
TRBV9,TRBJ1-6,-,-,TGTGCCAGCAGCGTAGATAGCAGATCAAATAATTCACCCCTCCACTTT,CASSVDSRSNNSPLHF
TRBV28,TRBJ2-7,TRBD1,-,TGTGCCAGCAGCCTAAGGTCGGGACAGGGGGCCTACGAGCAGTACTTC,CASSLRSGQGAYEQYF
TRBV19,TRBJ2-1,TRBD2,once,TGTGCCAGTAGTATCTCGACTAGCGGGAGCTACAATGAGCAGTTCTTC,CASSISTSGSYNEQFF
TRBV28,TRBJ1-2,TRBD1,-,TGTGCCAGCAGACAGGGGGCGTTTAACTATGGCTACACCTTC,CASRQGAFNYGYTF
TRBV10-3,TRBJ1-1,-,few,TGTGCCATCAGTGAGCGTGCAGGGGACACTGAAGCTTTCTTT,CAISERAGDTEAFF
TRBV4-3,TRBJ1-2,TRBD1,-,TGCGCCAGCAGCCTGCTGAGACAGGGAACCTATGGCTACACCTTC,CASSLLRQGTYGYTF
TRBV7-3,TRBJ2-1,-,-,TGTGCCAGCAGCACCCAGGGGAGCTCCTACAATGAGCAGTTCTTC,CASSTQGSSYNEQFF
TRBV18,TRBJ1-1,TRBD1,-,TGTGCCAGCTCACCGACAGGGGGCGGGAACACTGAAGCTTTCTTT,CASSPTGGGNTEAFF
TRBV12-3/TRBV12-4,TRBJ2-1,-,few,TGTGCCAGCAGTTTATTCGAGGGCAATGAGCAGTTCTTC,CASSLFEGNEQFF
TRBV29-1,TRBJ1-3,TRBD1,few,TGCAGCGCCGGGGACAGTGGGAGCTCTGGAAACACCATATATTTT,CSAGDSGSSGNTIYF
TRBV7-9,TRBJ1-1,-,-,TGTGCCAGCACTCGGGGGAGTACTGAAGCTTTCTTT,CASTRGSTEAFF
TRBV7-2,TRBJ1-1,-,-,TGTGCCAGCAGATTAGACGGGAACACTGAAGCTTTCTTT,CASRLDGNTEAFF
TRBV11-2,TRBJ1-2,TRBD1,-,TGTGCCAGCAGCTTAGCCCCAGGGGGCCAGGGCTACACCTTC,CASSLAPGGQGYTF
TRBV28,TRBJ2-7,TRBD1,-,TGTGCCAGCAAGGGGACAGACCCCTACGAGCAGTACTTC,CASKGTDPYEQYF
TRBV15,TRBJ1-2,-,once,TGTGCCACCAGCAGAGGAGCAGGAAGCTCCTACACCTTC,CATSRGAGSSYTF
TRBV3-1/TRBV3-2,TRBJ2-1,-,-,TGTGCCAGCAGCCAAGACTGGCTCAATGAGCAGTTCTTC,CASSQDWLNEQFF
TRBV28,TRBJ1-5,-,-,TGTGCCAGCAGTCCGCCTTTATCCGGTCAGCCCCAGCATTTT,CASSPPLSGQPQHF
TRBV15,TRBJ1-1,TRBD1,-,TGTGCCACCAGGGAGACAGGGGACACTGAAGCTTTCTTT,CATRETGDTEAFF
TRBV18,TRBJ2-5,-,once,TGTGCCAGCTCGCTGGGCCTTCAAGAGACCCAGTACTTC,CASSLGLQETQYF
TRBV18,TRBJ2-1,-,-,TGTGCCAGCTCCCCCAGGGTATCCTACTACAATGAGCAGTTCTTC,CASSPRVSYYNEQFF
TRBV20-1,TRBJ1-2,TRBD1,-,TGCAGTGTCAGGACAGGGTATGGCTACACCTTC,CSVRTGYGYTF
TRBV28,TRBJ1-5,-,-,TGTGCCAGCAGTTTGGACGGGGGGTTACCTAGTTATCAGCCCCAGCATTTT,CASSLDGGLPSYQPQHF
TRBV12-3/TRBV12-4,TRBJ1-1,-,-,TGTGCCAGCAGTTCGTCAGGCGTCACTGAAGCTTTCTTT,CASSSSGVTEAFF
TRBV10-1,TRBJ2-1,-,-,TGCGCCAGCAGTGAGTCGGCCGGGAGTACCTACAATGAGCAGTTCTTC,CASSESAGSTYNEQFF